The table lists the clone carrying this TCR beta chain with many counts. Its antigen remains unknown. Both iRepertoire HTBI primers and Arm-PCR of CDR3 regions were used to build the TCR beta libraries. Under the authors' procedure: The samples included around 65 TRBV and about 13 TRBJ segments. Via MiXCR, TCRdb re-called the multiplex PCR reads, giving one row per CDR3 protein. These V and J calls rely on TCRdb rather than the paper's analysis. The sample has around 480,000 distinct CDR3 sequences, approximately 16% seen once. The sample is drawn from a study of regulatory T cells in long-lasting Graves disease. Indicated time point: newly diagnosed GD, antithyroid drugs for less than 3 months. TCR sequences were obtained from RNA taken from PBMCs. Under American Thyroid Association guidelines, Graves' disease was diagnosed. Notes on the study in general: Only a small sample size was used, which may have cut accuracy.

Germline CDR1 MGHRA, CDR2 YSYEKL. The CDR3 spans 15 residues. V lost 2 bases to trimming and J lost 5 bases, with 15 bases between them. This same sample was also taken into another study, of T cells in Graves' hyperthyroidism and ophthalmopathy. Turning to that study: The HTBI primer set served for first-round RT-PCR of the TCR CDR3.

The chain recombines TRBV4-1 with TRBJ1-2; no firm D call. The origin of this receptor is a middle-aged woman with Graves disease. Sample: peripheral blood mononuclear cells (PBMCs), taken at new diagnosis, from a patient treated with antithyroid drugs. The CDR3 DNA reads TGCGCCAGCAGCCAAAGGGTGGGCCCAAGATATGGCTACACCTTC. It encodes CASSQRVGPRYGYTF.